The present TCR beta chain was sequenced within a study of T-cell reconstitution after alpha-beta-depleted transplantation in children. Unique molecular identifiers featured in how the TCRbeta library was prepared. One entry per CDR3 protein results from TCRdb running MiXCR on the PCR reads. The sample carries 200,000 to 300,000 distinct CDR3 sequences, roughly 25% recorded once. Germline V gene sequence: CDR1 SQVTM, CDR2 ANQGSEA. The CDR3 is 11 residues long. Trimming removed 5 bases at V and 7 bases at J, with 8 bases between. The sample here was PBMCs, taken before TCRalphabeta/CD19-depleted stem cell transplant. This TCR derives from a girl aged 2 to 10 with Fanconi anemia, due to receive a stem cell transplant. The gene calls are TRBV29-1 and TRBJ2-2; D is perhaps TRBD2 (5 bases). The CDR3 nucleotides read TGCAGCGTTCCCGAGGGCGGGGAGCTGTTTTTT. Translating gives CSVPEGGELFF.